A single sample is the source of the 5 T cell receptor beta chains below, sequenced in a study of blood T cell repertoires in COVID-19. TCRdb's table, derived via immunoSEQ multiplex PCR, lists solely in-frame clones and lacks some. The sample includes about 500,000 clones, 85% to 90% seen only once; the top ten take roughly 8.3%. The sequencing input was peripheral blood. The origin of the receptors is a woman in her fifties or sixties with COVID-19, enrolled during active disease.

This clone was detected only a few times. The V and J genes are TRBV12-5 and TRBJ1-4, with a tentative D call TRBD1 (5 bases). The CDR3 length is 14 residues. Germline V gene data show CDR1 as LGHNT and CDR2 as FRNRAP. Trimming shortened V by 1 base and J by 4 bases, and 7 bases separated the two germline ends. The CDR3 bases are TGTGCTAGTGGTTTGGGACAGCTTAATGAAAAACTGTTTTTT. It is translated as CASGLGQLNEKLFF. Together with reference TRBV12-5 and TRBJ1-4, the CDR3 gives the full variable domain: DARVTQTPRHKVTEMGQEVTMRCQPILGHNTVFWYRQTMMQGLELLAYFRNRAPLDDSGMPKDRFSAEMPDATLATLKIQPSEPRDSAVYFCASGLGQLNEKLFFGSGTQLSVL.

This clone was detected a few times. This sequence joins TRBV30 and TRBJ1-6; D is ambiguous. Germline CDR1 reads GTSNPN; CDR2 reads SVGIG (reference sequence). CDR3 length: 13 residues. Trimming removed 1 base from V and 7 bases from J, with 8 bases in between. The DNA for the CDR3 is TGTGCCTGGAGTGGGGCGGGGAATTCACCCCTCCACTTT. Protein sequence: CAWSGAGNSPLHF.

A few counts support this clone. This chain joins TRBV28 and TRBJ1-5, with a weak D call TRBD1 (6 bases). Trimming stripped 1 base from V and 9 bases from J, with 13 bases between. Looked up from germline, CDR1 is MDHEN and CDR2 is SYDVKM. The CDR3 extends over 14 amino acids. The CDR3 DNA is TGTGCCAGCAGTTTATCAGGGGAGTTACGGCCCCAGCATTTT. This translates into CASSLSGELRPQHF.

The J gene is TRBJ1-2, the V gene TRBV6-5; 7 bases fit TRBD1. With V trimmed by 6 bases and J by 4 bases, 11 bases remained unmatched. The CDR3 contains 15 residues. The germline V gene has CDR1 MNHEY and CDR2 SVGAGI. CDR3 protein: CASRSQFGTAYGYTF. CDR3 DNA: TGTGCCAGCAGGAGTCAGTTCGGGACAGCCTATGGCTACACCTTC.

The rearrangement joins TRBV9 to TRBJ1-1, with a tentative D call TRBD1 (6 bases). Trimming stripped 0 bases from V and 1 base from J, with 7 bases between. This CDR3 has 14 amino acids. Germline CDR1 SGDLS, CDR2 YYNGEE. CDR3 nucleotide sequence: TGTGCCAGCAGCGTAGAGGACAGGAACACTGAAGCTTTCTTT. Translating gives CASSVEDRNTEAFF.